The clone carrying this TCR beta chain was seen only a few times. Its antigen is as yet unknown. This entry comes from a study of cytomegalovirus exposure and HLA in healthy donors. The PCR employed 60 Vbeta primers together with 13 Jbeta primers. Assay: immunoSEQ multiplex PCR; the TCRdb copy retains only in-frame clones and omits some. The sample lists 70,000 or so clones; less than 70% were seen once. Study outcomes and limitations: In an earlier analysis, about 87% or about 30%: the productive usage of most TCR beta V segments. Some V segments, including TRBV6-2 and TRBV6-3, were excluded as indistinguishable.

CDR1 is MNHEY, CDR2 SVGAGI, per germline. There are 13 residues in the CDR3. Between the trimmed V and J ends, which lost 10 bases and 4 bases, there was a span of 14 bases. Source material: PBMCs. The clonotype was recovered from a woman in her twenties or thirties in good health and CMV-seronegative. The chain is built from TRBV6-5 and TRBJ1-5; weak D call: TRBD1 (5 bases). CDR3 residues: CATYPGGNQPQHF. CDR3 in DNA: TGTGCCACCTACCCCGGGGGGAATCAGCCCCAGCATTTT.